The sequence of this T cell receptor (beta chain) was determined in a study of blood T cell repertoires in COVID-19. Across the whole study: The study drew acute and convalescent COVID-19 samples from the United States, Italy and Spain. From T cells, B-cell-depleted T cells, or PBMCs came the material, which was cDNA or gDNA.

As handled by the study authors: For nucleated cells, counts were estimated from reference gene primer amplification. Repertoires were generated with immunoSEQ multiplex PCR, while TCRdb's copy carries only in-frame clones and drops some. The V and J calls and the clone size are those of that table, but D and trimming were determined from the DNA. The sample has under 200,000 clones; around nine tenths are singletons. The sequencing input was peripheral blood. The sequence derives from a man between 18 and 29 years old with active or convalescent COVID-19.

The CDR3 sequence is CSVQYQGAGNTIYF. The CDR3 DNA reads as TGCAGCGTTCAATACCAGGGTGCTGGAAACACCATATATTTT. V usage is TRBV29-1 and J usage is TRBJ1-3, with a tentative D call TRBD1 (5 bases). The V end was cut by 5 bases, the J end by 2 bases, with 13 bases between. Germline V gene data show CDR1 as SQVTM and CDR2 as ANQGSEA. The CDR3 sequence is 14 residues long.